This T cell receptor beta chain derives from a study of early T cells in non-severe SARS-CoV-2 infection. Whole-study context: Chains were not paired, and sequencing was done on bulk RNA from unsorted whole blood. General study points: Matching with VDJdb favored anti-spike CD8 responses (missing private and CD4 specificities).

Individual cDNA molecules each received unique molecular identifiers attached to them. Each CDR3 protein is one row after TCRdb ran MiXCR on the 5' RACE reads. The sample includes fewer than 35,000 distinct CDR3 sequences, approximately 6.2% of them seen just once. V was pared by 7 bases and J by 2 bases, with 13 bases between. This CDR3 comprises 14 residues. The germline V gene has CDR1 SGHRS and CDR2 YFSETQ. This clonotype was detected only a few times. Its specificity is not known. The source is an adult who was a healthcare worker with PCR-confirmed SARS-CoV-2 infection or an uninfected control (not recorded which). The sequenced material came from whole blood. The chain uses TRBV5-1 and TRBJ1-3, with D unresolved. The CDR3 nucleotides are TGCGCCAGCTCAAGGACCGACGCTGGAAACACCATATATTTT. It is translated as CASSRTDAGNTIYF.